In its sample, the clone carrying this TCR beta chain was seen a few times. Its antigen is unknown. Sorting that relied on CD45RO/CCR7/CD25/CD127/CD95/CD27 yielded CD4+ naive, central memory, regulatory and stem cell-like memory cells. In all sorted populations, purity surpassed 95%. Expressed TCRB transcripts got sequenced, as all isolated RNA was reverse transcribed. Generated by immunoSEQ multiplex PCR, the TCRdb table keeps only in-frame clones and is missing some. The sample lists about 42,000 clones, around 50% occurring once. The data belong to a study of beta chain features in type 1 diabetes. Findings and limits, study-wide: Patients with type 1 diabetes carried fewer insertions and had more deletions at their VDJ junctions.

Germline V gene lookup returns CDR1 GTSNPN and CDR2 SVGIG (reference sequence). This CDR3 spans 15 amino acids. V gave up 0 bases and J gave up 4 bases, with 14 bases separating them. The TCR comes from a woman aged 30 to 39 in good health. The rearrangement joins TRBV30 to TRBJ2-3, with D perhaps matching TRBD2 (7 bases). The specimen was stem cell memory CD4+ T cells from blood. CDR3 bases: TGTGCCTGGAGTGTAGGGGGAGGGCTGGCAGATACGCAGTATTTT. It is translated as CAWSVGGGLADTQYF.